The next 29 T cell receptor beta chains were all read from a single sample in a study of cytomegalovirus exposure and HLA in healthy donors. The PCR had 60 Vbeta and 13 Jbeta primers. Produced via immunoSEQ multiplex PCR; TCRdb's table is partial and in-frame only. The data show 75,000 to 90,000 clones, around 79% seen once. Sequencing was carried out using PBMCs. The receptors were sampled from a male donor in good health and CMV-seropositive.

This clone was recorded only once. This chain uses TRBV4-1 with TRBJ1-2; the match to TRBD1 covers 7 bases. The CDR3 runs 15 residues. Germline V gene lookup returns CDR1 MGHRA and CDR2 YSYEKL. J gave up 6 bases and V 0 bases, and 7 bases lay outside the gene matches. The CDR3 here is CASSQDHRGGNGYTF. The CDR3 bases are TGCGCCAGCAGCCAAGATCACAGGGGCGGTAATGGCTACACCTTC.

The chain employs TRBV5-1 and TRBJ1-4; no clear D. This CDR3 region has 17 residues. V lost 1 base to trimming and J lost 7 bases, with 20 bases between them. CDR1 and CDR2 (germline): SGHRS, YFSETQ. In nucleotides, the CDR3 is TGCGCCAGCAGCTTGTTTCAGAGGAGCAACGCTGCTGAAAAACTGTTTTTT. Amino acids: CASSLFQRSNAAEKLFF.

V gene TRBV6-4 combines with J gene TRBJ2-1; TRBD2 matches at 8 bases. The V gene's germline CDR1 is MRHNA and CDR2 SNTAGT. J was trimmed by 5 bases and V by 3 bases; bases with no gene match: 3. CDR3 length: 14 amino acids. This CDR3 is CASSETSGHNEQFF. The CDR3 nucleotides read TGTGCCAGCAGTGAAACTAGCGGACACAATGAGCAGTTCTTC.

This chain connects TRBV5-1 to TRBJ2-6, with 9 bases that match TRBD1. CDR3 length: 19 residues. V was pared by 4 bases and J by 0 bases, with 11 bases of the junction left unmatched. The germline CDR1 and CDR2 sequences are SGHRS and YFSETQ. The CDR3 sequence: CASSPYRDRESSGANVLTF. The CDR3 DNA reads as TGCGCCAGCAGCCCGTACCGGGACAGGGAGTCCTCTGGGGCCAACGTCCTGACTTTC.

This rearrangement joins TRBV7-8 to TRBJ2-7, with 8 positions matching TRBD2. The V and J ends lost 3 bases and 2 bases, in that order; junction bases with no gene match: 3. Germline values: CDR1 SGHVS, CDR2 FQNEAQ. The CDR3 contains 14 residues. In DNA, the CDR3 is TGTGCCAGCAGCTTTGCGGGAGGACCCTACGAGCAGTACTTC. Its translation: CASSFAGGPYEQYF.

CDR3 protein: CASSPDGVTGELFF. CDR3 bases: TGTGCCAGCAGCCCCGACGGGGTAACCGGGGAGCTGTTTTTT. The chain carries TRBV7-2 and TRBJ2-2; the D gene is possibly TRBD2 (5 bases). This CDR3 region has 14 residues. Germline V gives CDR1 SGHTA, CDR2 FQGNSA. With 5 bases removed from V and 5 bases from J, the gap between germline ends came to 12 bases.

This rearrangement joins TRBV4-2 to TRBJ2-2, with TRBD2 matching 10 bases. The CDR3 consists of 18 residues. Trimming removed 3 bases from V and 0 bases from J; junction bases left unmatched: 7. Per the germline V gene, CDR1 is LGHNA and CDR2 is YNFKEQ. The chain's CDR3 is CASSQALAGSANTGELFF. The CDR3 DNA follows: TGTGCCAGCAGCCAGGCACTAGCGGGGAGCGCGAACACCGGGGAGCTGTTTTTT.

The chain recombines TRBV28 with TRBJ1-2, with a tentative D call TRBD1 (5 bases). The length of the CDR3 is 12 residues. The germline CDR1 and CDR2 sequences are MDHEN and SYDVKM. V lost 7 bases, J lost 7 bases, and 13 bases lay in between. Here the CDR3 reads CASNSGTAGYTF. Written as DNA, the CDR3 is TGTGCCAGCAACTCCGGGACTGCTGGCTACACCTTC.

This clone was observed once. The rearrangement joins TRBV5-4 to TRBJ2-3; TRBD2 matches at 9 bases. This CDR3 comprises 16 residues. Germline CDR1 SGHNT, CDR2 YYREEE (reference sequence). Trimming cost V 4 bases and J 4 bases; bases outside gene matches: 10. CDR3 in amino acids: CASSRGSGRSADTQYF. The DNA of the CDR3 is TGTGCCAGCAGCCGGGGTAGCGGGAGATCGGCAGATACGCAGTATTTT.

This rearrangement joins TRBV9 to TRBJ1-1; tentative D call: TRBD1 (5 bases). Trimming stripped 3 bases from V and 2 bases from J, with 8 bases between. Germline CDR1 SGDLS, CDR2 YYNGEE. The CDR3 extends over 13 amino acids. The CDR3 here is CASSDTGNTEAFF. The CDR3 DNA reads as TGTGCCAGCAGCGACACAGGTAACACTGAAGCTTTCTTT.

The rearrangement links TRBV7-9 to TRBJ1-1; the D is unclear. The ends were cut back, 5 bases at V and 4 bases at J, with 17 bases in the middle. The CDR3 has 15 amino acids. Germline CDR1 and CDR2: SEHNR and FQNEAQ (reference sequence). CDR3 sequence: CASSPEGGYSTEAFF. In DNA, the CDR3 is TGTGCCAGCAGCCCCGAAGGCGGGTATTCCACTGAAGCTTTCTTT.

In nucleotides, the CDR3 is TGTGCCAGTTGGGGCGGGACAGGGAGTGCAGATACGCAGTATTTT. This encodes CASWGGTGSADTQYF. The J gene is TRBJ2-3, the V gene TRBV19, with 9 bases that match TRBD1. Germline V gene lookup returns CDR1 LNHDA and CDR2 SQIVND (reference sequence). V lost 8 bases and J lost 4; bases outside the gene matches: 10. This CDR3 has 15 residues.

The chain uses TRBV6-5 and TRBJ2-7, with no clear D. The CDR3 spans 16 residues. V lost 2 bases and J 3 bases, leaving 17 bases between the germline ends. The germline V gene encodes CDR1 MNHEY and CDR2 SVGAGI. The CDR3 here is CASSYQAFSTYYEQYF. For the CDR3, the DNA is TGTGCCAGCAGTTACCAAGCTTTTAGTACTTACTACGAGCAGTACTTC.

V usage is TRBV27 and J usage is TRBJ2-4, with 7 bases matching TRBD2. V lost 4 bases to trimming and J lost 0 bases; unmatched junction nucleotides: 12. The germline V gene has CDR1 MNHEY and CDR2 SMNVEV (reference sequence). The CDR3 is 18 residues long. The CDR3 loop reads CASSSRLARDLAKNIQYF. CDR3 sequence (DNA): TGTGCCAGCAGTTCTCGACTAGCCCGGGACCTAGCCAAAAACATTCAGTACTTC.

This clone was seen a handful of times. This sequence joins TRBV4-3 and TRBJ2-3, with TRBD2 matching over 9 bases. The J segment lost 2 bases and the V segment lost 0 bases, leaving 15 bases of the junction unmatched. Germline V gene data show CDR1 as LGHNA and CDR2 as YSLEER. This CDR3 has 20 amino acids. The CDR3 loop reads CASSQDLTIERGALTDTQYF. In nucleotides, the CDR3 is TGCGCCAGCAGCCAAGATCTAACGATCGAGCGGGGGGCCCTCACAGATACGCAGTATTTT.

The chain joins TRBV9 to TRBJ1-3; D may be TRBD1 (5 bases). The CDR3 runs to 13 residues. Trimming pared 4 bases from V and 8 bases from J, leaving 13 bases between. CDR1 is SGDLS and CDR2 is YYNGEE in the germline V gene. CDR3 loop: CASSTNWGDTIYF. The CDR3 DNA is TGTGCCAGCAGCACGAACTGGGGGGACACCATATATTTT.

The rearrangement joins TRBV7-2 to TRBJ1-2; no definite D call. Trimming cost V 3 bases and J 0 bases, with 8 bases left between them. In germline, CDR1 is SGHTA, CDR2 FQGNSA. This CDR3 contains 14 residues. This CDR3 reads CASSFSGTNYGYTF. CDR3 nucleotide sequence: TGTGCCAGCAGCTTCTCCGGGACTAACTATGGCTACACCTTC.

The chain links TRBV9 to TRBJ2-5; possible D gene TRBD2, 5 bases. Trimming took off 1 base at V and 2 bases at J, with 12 bases between the two ends. The CDR3 loop spans 15 amino acids. Germline V gene sequence: CDR1 SGDLS, CDR2 YYNGEE. CDR3 sequence: CASSVFMDLQETQYF. CDR3 nucleotides: TGTGCCAGCAGCGTATTTATGGACTTGCAAGAGACCCAGTACTTC.

About this clone itself: One end of the junction is discordant with germline, which a read error may explain. The sample has other DNA sequences that encode this CDR3 too. This chain connects TRBV5-1 to TRBJ2-7; 8 bases line up with TRBD2. Germline-derived CDR1 and CDR2 are SGHRS and YFSETQ. The CDR3 loop spans 18 amino acids. The CDR3 region is CASSLEGLEPFGTYEQYF. The CDR3 DNA follows: TGCGCCAGTAGCTTGGAGGGACTAGAGCCCTTCGGAACCTACGAGCAGTACTTC.

The gene calls are TRBV7-2 and TRBJ1-1; D may be TRBD1 (5 bases). The CDR3 totals 16 residues. With 1 base removed from V and 0 bases from J, the gap between germline ends came to 12 bases. Looked up from germline, CDR1 is SGHTA and CDR2 is FQGNSA. CDR3 protein: CASSLVGGNMNTEAFF. CDR3 sequence (DNA): TGTGCCAGCAGCTTAGTGGGGGGGAACATGAACACTGAAGCTTTCTTT.

The table lists this clone with a count of one. The chain uses TRBV6-4 and TRBJ2-1; TRBD2 aligns across 7 bases. The junction had 7 bases not matched to a gene; V was cut back by 2 bases and J by 9 bases. The germline V gene has CDR1 MRHNA and CDR2 SNTAGT. The CDR3 length is 14 residues. CDR3 nucleotides: TGTGCCAGCAGTGACGGGGGGGTCTGGGCTGAGCAGTTCTTC. Translated: CASSDGGVWAEQFF.

This clone was observed once. This chain uses TRBV18 with TRBJ2-5; D uncertain. CDR1 KGHSH and CDR2 LQKENI come from the germline V gene. Trimming cost V 0 bases and J 1 base, with 6 bases left between them. There are 14 residues in the CDR3. The CDR3 bases are TGTGCCAGCTCACCACCGAGCCTCCAAGAGACCCAGTACTTC. Translation: CASSPPSLQETQYF.

The chain employs TRBV9 and TRBJ2-1; 7 nucleotides match TRBD1. The CDR3 is 15 residues long. Trimming at V came to 0 bases and at J to 3 bases, leaving 3 bases not matched to a gene. Per germline, CDR1 SGDLS and CDR2 YYNGEE. The CDR3 region is CASSVEGQNYNEQFF. CDR3 coding DNA: TGTGCCAGCAGCGTAGAGGGACAGAACTACAATGAGCAGTTCTTC.

This sequence joins TRBV7-2 and TRBJ2-7; no clear D gene. V lost 8 bases, J lost 2 bases, and 4 bases lay in between. This CDR3 has 10 amino acids. Germline V gene data show CDR1 as SGHTA and CDR2 as FQGNSA. The CDR3 DNA is TGTGCCAGCGGAGCCTACGAGCAGTACTTC. Protein: CASGAYEQYF. The variable domain in full, completed from reference TRBV7-2 and TRBJ2-7, reads GAGVSQSPSNKVTEKGKDVELRCDPISGHTALYWYRQSLGQGLEFLIYFQGNSAPDKSGLPSDRFSAERTGGSVSTLTIQRTQQEDSAVYLCASGAYEQYFGPGTRLTVT.

The rearrangement links TRBV5-1 to TRBJ2-2; D gene unclear. Trimming removed 0 bases at V and 0 bases at J, with 9 bases between. The germline V gene has CDR1 SGHRS and CDR2 YFSETQ. There are 16 residues in the CDR3. The CDR3 protein is CASSLGRSSNTGELFF. In DNA, the CDR3 is TGCGCCAGCAGCTTGGGCAGAAGTTCGAACACCGGGGAGCTGTTTTTT.

This clone was observed a few times. This chain connects TRBV7-6 to TRBJ1-1; the match to TRBD1 covers 9 bases. V was clipped by 7 bases and J by 1 base; unmatched bases: 4. Germline V lookup: CDR1 SGHVS, CDR2 FNYEAQ. The CDR3 sequence is 14 residues long. For the CDR3, the DNA is TGTGCCAGCATCATGGGACAGGGGAACACTGAAGCTTTCTTT. Its translation is CASIMGQGNTEAFF. The full variable domain, rest sourced from reference TRBV7-6 and TRBJ1-1, is GAGVSQSPRYKVTKRGQDVALRCDPISGHVSLYWYRQALGQGPEFLTYFNYEAQQDKSGLPNDRFSAERPEGSISTLTIQRTEQRDSAMYRCASIMGQGNTEAFFGQGTRLTVV.

This chain joins TRBV9 and TRBJ2-1; perhaps TRBD2 as D (5 bases). V was shortened by 0 bases and J by 11 bases, with 9 bases between the two germline ends. The V gene's germline CDR1 is SGDLS and CDR2 YYNGEE. The CDR3 runs to 12 residues. CDR3 amino acids: CASSVVPGKQFF. CDR3 bases: TGTGCCAGCAGCGTAGTCCCGGGGAAGCAGTTCTTC.

The chain employs TRBV13 and TRBJ1-1; weak D call: TRBD1 (6 bases). The germline V gene encodes CDR1 PRHDT and CDR2 FYEKMQ (reference sequence). This CDR3 is built from 16 residues. The V end was cut by 2 bases, the J end by 7 bases, with 20 bases between. CDR3 DNA: TGTGCCAGCAGCTTAAGGGGTGCGGGGGCGGAAGTTGAAGCTTTCTTT. This gives the protein CASSLRGAGAEVEAFF. The full variable domain, in which reference TRBV13 and TRBJ1-1 provide the parts outside the CDR3, is AAGVIQSPRHLIKEKRETATLKCYPIPRHDTVYWYQQGPGQDPQFLISFYEKMQSDKGSIPDRFSAQQFSDYHSELNMSSLELGDSALYFCASSLRGAGAEVEAFFGQGTRLTVV.

The chain is built from TRBV15 and TRBJ1-1, with TRBD1 as a possible D gene (5 bases). The germline V gene has CDR1 LNHNV and CDR2 YYDKDF (reference sequence). V lost 2 bases, J lost 3 bases, and 13 bases lay in between. There are 15 residues in the CDR3. The DNA for the CDR3 is TGTGCCACCAGCAGACTCAGGGTAGATGACACTGAAGCTTTCTTT. This gives the protein CATSRLRVDDTEAFF.